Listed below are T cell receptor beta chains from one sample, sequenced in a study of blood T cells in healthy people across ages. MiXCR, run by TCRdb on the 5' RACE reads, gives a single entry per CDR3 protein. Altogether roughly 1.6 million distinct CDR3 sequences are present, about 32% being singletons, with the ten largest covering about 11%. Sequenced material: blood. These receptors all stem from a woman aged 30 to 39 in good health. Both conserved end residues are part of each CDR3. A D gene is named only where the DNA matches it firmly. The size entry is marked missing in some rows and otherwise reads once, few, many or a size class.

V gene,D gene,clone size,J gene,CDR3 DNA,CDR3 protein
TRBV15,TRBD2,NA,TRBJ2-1,TGTGCCTCCAGCCCCCAGCGGGGTGGGTGGGAGCAGTTCTTC,CASSPQRGGWEQFF
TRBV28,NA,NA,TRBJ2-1,TGTGCCAGCAACCTGGATGGCGGGGCCGGTAATGAGCAGTTCTTC,CASNLDGGAGNEQFF
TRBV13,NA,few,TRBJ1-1,TGTGCCAGCAGCCTACTAACCTGGGGGGCTTTCTTT,CASSLLTWGAFF
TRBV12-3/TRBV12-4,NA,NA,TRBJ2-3,TGTGCCAGCAGTTTAAATACAGGGAACACAGATACGCAGTATTTT,CASSLNTGNTDTQYF
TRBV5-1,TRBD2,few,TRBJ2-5,TGCGCCAGCAGCTTGGTACTAGCGAGCCAAGAGACCCAGTACTTC,CASSLVLASQETQYF
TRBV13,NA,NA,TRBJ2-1,TGTGCCAGCAGCTTCAACCCGGCCCGTAATGAGCAGTTCTTC,CASSFNPARNEQFF
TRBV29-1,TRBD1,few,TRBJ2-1,TGCAGCGTTGAAGACCCGACAGGGCAAAATGAGCAGTTCTTC,CSVEDPTGQNEQFF
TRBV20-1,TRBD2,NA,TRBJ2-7,TGCAGTGCTCCCCTAGCGGGGGCTCTCTACGAGCAGTACTTC,CSAPLAGALYEQYF
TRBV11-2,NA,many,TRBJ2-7,TGTGCCAGCAGCCTGGGGCCTTCGAACTCCTACGAGCAGTACTTC,CASSLGPSNSYEQYF
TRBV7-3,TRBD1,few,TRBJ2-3,TGTGCCAGCAGCCCCAGGGACAGAGATACGCAGTATTTT,CASSPRDRDTQYF
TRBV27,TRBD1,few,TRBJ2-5,TGTGCCAGCAGCCATCAGGGGGTCCGAGAGACCCAGTACTTC,CASSHQGVRETQYF
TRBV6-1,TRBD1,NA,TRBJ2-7,TGTGCCAGCTACGGACAGGGGGCGTCCGAGCAGTACTTC,CASYGQGASEQYF
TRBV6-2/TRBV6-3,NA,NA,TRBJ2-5,TGTGCCAGCAGTTTTACTAAGGACATAGGGTCCCAGTACTTC,CASSFTKDIGSQYF
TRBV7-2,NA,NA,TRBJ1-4,TGTGCCAGCAGCCGAGACAGGAGAGATGAAAAACTGTTTTTT,CASSRDRRDEKLFF
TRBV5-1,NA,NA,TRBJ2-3,TGCGCCAGCAGCTTGCCGCCGGGACTTCGAGAAGGTACGCAGTATTTT,CASSLPPGLREGTQYF
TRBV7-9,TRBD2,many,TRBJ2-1,TGTGCCAGCAAAGCGGGAGCTGGAAATGAGCAGTTCTTC,CASKAGAGNEQFF
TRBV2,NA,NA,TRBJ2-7,TGTGCCAGCAGCCGGAGAGAAAGCTCCTACGAGCAGTACTTC,CASSRRESSYEQYF
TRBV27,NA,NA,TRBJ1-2,TGTGCCAGCAGTTTAGCGGGACGGCGCTATGGCTACACCTTC,CASSLAGRRYGYTF
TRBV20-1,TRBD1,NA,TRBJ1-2,TGCAGTGCTCGCCACAGGGGGGACTATGGCTACACCTTC,CSARHRGDYGYTF
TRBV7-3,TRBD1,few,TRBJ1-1,TGTGCCAGCAACCAACAGGGGGCGAACACTGAAGCTTTCTTT,CASNQQGANTEAFF